The 8 T cell receptor beta chains reported below all come from one sample, sequenced in a study of cytotoxic CD8 clonotypes in ibrutinib-treated CLL. Method: immunoSEQ multiplex PCR; TCRdb's copy keeps in-frame clones and lacks some. Of over 250,000 clones listed, roughly four fifths are singletons. The material sequenced was PBMCs, taken at disease progression, from a patient treated with ibrutinib. These TCRs come from a human donor with chronic lymphocytic leukemia.

The V gene is TRBV7-9, the J gene TRBJ2-3; 10 bases align to TRBD1. J was trimmed by 5 bases and V by 1 base; bases with no gene match: 3. The CDR3 has 15 amino acids. CDR1 SEHNR and CDR2 FQNEAQ come from the germline V gene (reference sequence). In nucleotides, the CDR3 is TGTGCCAGCAGCTTAGATGGGACAGGGGTAGATACGCAGTATTTT. It translates to CASSLDGTGVDTQYF.

The V call is TRBV5-1, the J call TRBJ2-1; 8 bases are a match to TRBD2. The CDR3 length is 12 residues. V trimming: 0 bases; J trimming: 15 bases; junction bases outside the gene matches: 5. Germline CDR1 reads SGHRS; CDR2 reads YFSETQ. CDR3: CASSLEGLAVFF. As DNA, the CDR3 is TGCGCCAGCAGCTTGGAAGGACTAGCAGTGTTCTTC.

The chain couples TRBV15 to TRBJ1-1; TRBD1 might be the D (5 bases). The germline V gene encodes CDR1 LNHNV and CDR2 YYDKDF (reference sequence). Trimming pared 1 base from V and 5 bases from J, leaving 14 bases between. The length of the CDR3 is 15 residues. The CDR3 loop is CATSRARGEGTEAFF. The CDR3 nucleotides are TGTGCCACCAGCAGAGCGCGGGGGGAAGGAACTGAAGCTTTCTTT. Full variable domain (missing parts from reference TRBV15 and TRBJ1-1): DAMVIQNPRYQVTQFGKPVTLSCSQTLNHNVMYWYQQKSSQAPKLLFHYYDKDFNNEADTPDNFQSRRPNTSFCFLDIRSPGLGDTAMYLCATSRARGEGTEAFFGQGTRLTVV.

This clone has only a few counts. J is TRBJ1-2 and V is TRBV2, with unresolved D. V lost 8 bases and J 2 bases, leaving 9 bases between the germline ends. Per the germline V gene, CDR1 is SNHLY and CDR2 is FYNNEI. The CDR3 covers 12 residues. For the CDR3, the DNA is TGTGCCAGCGGCCGAACAAACTATGGCTACACCTTC. This encodes CASGRTNYGYTF.

In its sample, this clone was seen once. V is TRBV5-1 and J is TRBJ2-2; no definite D call. Trimming stripped 4 bases from V and 1 base from J, with 8 bases between. Germline loops: CDR1 SGHRS, CDR2 YFSETQ. This CDR3 has 14 residues. CDR3 sequence reads: CASSTTLNTGELFF. CDR3 nucleotides: TGCGCCAGCAGCACCACACTGAACACCGGGGAGCTGTTTTTT.

The chain joins TRBV27 to TRBJ1-6, with D unresolved. Germline lookup yields CDR1 MNHEY and CDR2 SMNVEV (reference sequence). The germline V and J ends were trimmed by 3 bases and 8 bases, with 20 bases remaining between them. The CDR3 runs 17 residues. The CDR3 DNA sequence: TGTGCCAGCAGTTTTCGACGGTCCGGAAGAGTCTATTCACCCCTCCACTTT. Encoded protein: CASSFRRSGRVYSPLHF.

The chain recombines TRBV29-1 with TRBJ2-7; 8 positions agree with TRBD1. After removal of 4 bases from V and 8 bases from J, the junction contained 10 bases not matched to a gene. Looked up from germline, CDR1 is SQVTM and CDR2 is ANQGSEA. This CDR3 is built from 13 residues. For the CDR3, the DNA is TGCAGCGTTGTCTTGGACAGGGATTGGAAGCAGTACTTC. Translation gives CSVVLDRDWKQYF.

The V and J genes are TRBV18 and TRBJ2-4; D is unresolved. The V end was cut by 3 bases, the J end by 0 bases, with 21 bases between. Per the germline V gene, CDR1 is KGHSH and CDR2 is LQKENI. CDR3 size: 19 residues. The CDR3 is CASSPSEPMAYLAKNIQYF. CDR3 DNA sequence: TGTGCCAGCTCACCGTCAGAGCCAATGGCCTACCTAGCCAAAAACATTCAGTACTTC.